The 14 T cell receptor beta chains listed next were all sequenced from one sample in a study of human T cells and chemical hapten exposure. Time point noted: patch test 1, 2 weeks after DPC sensitization. Specified treatment: therapeutic diphenylcyclopropenone sensitization with weekly scalp DPC. One entry per CDR3 protein, called by TCRdb with MiXCR from the RACE reads. The sample records about 380,000 distinct CDR3 sequences, around 5% being singletons. This specimen consisted of whole blood, obtained in connection with sensitization to the hapten diphenylcyclopropenone (DPC). All receptors come from a woman in her forties or fifties with alopecia areata. Some clones in this sample may be carry-over from other donors' samples.

This clonotype was observed many times. This sequence joins TRBV6-6 and TRBJ1-1; D remains unclear. The germline V gene has CDR1 MNHNY and CDR2 SVGAGI (reference sequence). Trimming stripped 5 bases from V and 0 bases from J, with 10 bases between. This CDR3 has 14 amino acids. The CDR3 region has the DNA TGTGCCAGCAGTAAATCAACAGTGAACACTGAAGCTTTCTTT. It codes for CASSKSTVNTEAFF.

This clonotype was seen many times. V gene TRBV7-9 combines with J gene TRBJ2-7; D unclear. Per the germline V gene, CDR1 is SEHNR and CDR2 is FQNEAQ (reference sequence). The CDR3 loop spans 14 amino acids. V lost 5 bases and J 4 bases, leaving 15 bases between the germline ends. The CDR3 spells CASSPHGTAYEQYF. The CDR3 DNA sequence: TGTGCCAGCAGCCCGCACGGTACAGCGTACGAGCAGTACTTC.

This clonotype was picked up a small number of times. The chain joins TRBV6-5 to TRBJ2-5, with D maybe TRBD1 (6 bases). V dropped 4 bases and J dropped 4 bases, with 19 bases sitting between them. Germline CDR1 MNHEY, CDR2 SVGAGI. CDR3 size: 16 residues. The CDR3 is CASSFVQGARAETQYF. CDR3 bases: TGTGCCAGCAGTTTCGTACAGGGAGCTCGAGCAGAGACCCAGTACTTC.

The V call is TRBV12-3 or TRBV12-4, the J call TRBJ1-5; D is uncertain. Trimming took 2 bases from V and 4 from J, leaving 9 bases between them. The CDR3 is made up of 14 amino acids. The CDR3, as DNA: TGTGCCAGCAGTTTACTAGTTGGAAATCAGCCCCAGCATTTT. Translation: CASSLLVGNQPQHF.

The sample holds many counts of this clonotype. The chain carries TRBV7-2 and TRBJ2-5; unclear D gene. CDR1 and CDR2 from the germline V gene are SGHTA and FQGNSA. V lost 6 bases and J 1 base, leaving 12 bases between the germline ends. This CDR3 spans 14 amino acids. The DNA of the CDR3 is TGTGCCAGCAGGACGAGACACGGCCAAGAGACCCAGTACTTC. This translates into CASRTRHGQETQYF.

This clonotype was found a few times. The chain combines TRBV4-2 with TRBJ1-1; perhaps TRBD1 as D (5 bases). The CDR3 spans 15 residues. Trimming cost V 1 base and J 2 bases, with 11 bases left between them. The germline CDR1 and CDR2 sequences are LGHNA and YNFKEQ. The CDR3 sequence: CASSQVSGGNTEAFF. The CDR3 nucleotides read TGTGCCAGCAGCCAAGTATCTGGGGGTAACACTGAAGCTTTCTTT.

The sample holds many counts of this clonotype. The CDR3 here is CASSFRDRGPGKNGYTF. The CDR3 nucleotides are TGCGCCAGCAGCTTCCGGGACAGGGGGCCGGGCAAGAATGGCTACACCTTC. The V call is TRBV5-1, the J call TRBJ1-2; TRBD1 agrees at 12 bases. This CDR3 is built from 17 residues. V shed 2 bases and J 6 bases; nucleotides not matched to a gene: 11. Germline CDR1 reads SGHRS; CDR2 reads YFSETQ.

In its sample, this clonotype was seen many times. This chain links TRBV6-5 with TRBJ1-1, with D possibly TRBD1 on 6 matching bases. The CDR3 covers 17 residues. From germline, CDR1 is MNHEY and CDR2 SVGAGI. V was pared by 5 bases and J by 2 bases, with 21 bases between. Here the CDR3 DNA reads TGTGCCAGCAGTAGGAACTTAGGCCCAGGGGCCAACACTGAAGCTTTCTTT. The encoded protein is CASSRNLGPGANTEAFF.

V gene TRBV4-1 combines with J gene TRBJ2-2; D is perhaps TRBD1 (5 bases). V lost 1 base, J lost 6 bases, and 12 bases lay in between. The CDR3 has 15 residues. Germline V gene sequence: CDR1 MGHRA, CDR2 YSYEKL. The CDR3 sequence is CASSQVGAVPGELFF. CDR3 nucleotides: TGCGCCAGCAGCCAAGTAGGGGCAGTCCCCGGGGAGCTGTTTTTT.

There are many counts of this clonotype. The chain recombines TRBV2 with TRBJ2-7; perhaps TRBD1 as D (6 bases). Trimming removed 7 bases at V and 10 bases at J, with 14 bases between. CDR3 size: 11 residues. The V gene's germline CDR1 is SNHLY and CDR2 FYNNEI. The CDR3 spells CASTRGPIQYF. CDR3 in DNA: TGTGCCAGCACCAGGGGTCCCATCCAGTACTTC. Supplemented by reference TRBV2 and TRBJ2-7, the full variable domain reads EPEVTQTPSHQVTQMGQEVILRCVPISNHLYFYWYRQILGQKVEFLVSFYNNEISEKSEIFDDQFSVERPDGSNFTLKIRSTKLEDSAMYFCASTRGPIQYFGPGTRLTVT.

This clonotype was recorded many times. V gene TRBV5-1 combines with J gene TRBJ2-1; D perhaps matches TRBD1 (6 bases). V was trimmed by 2 bases and J by 3 bases, leaving 15 bases between them. The CDR3 is 16 residues long. The germline V gene encodes CDR1 SGHRS and CDR2 YFSETQ. CDR3 DNA sequence: TGCGCCAGCAGCTTCATTGCCGGGACAAGCTACAATGAGCAGTTCTTC. It translates to CASSFIAGTSYNEQFF. The entire variable domain, with the rest obtained from reference TRBV5-1 and TRBJ2-1, is as follows: KAGVTQTPRYLIKTRGQQVTLSCSPISGHRSVSWYQQTPGQGLQFLFEYFSETQRNKGNFPGRFSGRQFSNSRSEMNVSTLELGDSALYLCASSFIAGTSYNEQFFGPGTRLTVL.

This clonotype occurred many times. The chain recombines TRBV5-6 with TRBJ2-2, with 7 bases lining up with TRBD1. Germline V gene sequence: CDR1 SGHDT, CDR2 YYEEEE. Trimming at V came to 1 base and at J to 3 bases, leaving 6 bases not matched to a gene. This CDR3 has 16 amino acids. In DNA, the CDR3 is TGTGCCAGCAGCTTGTTAGGGGGCACGGACACCGGGGAGCTGTTTTTT. It is translated as CASSLLGGTDTGELFF.

In its sample, this clonotype was seen a few times. The chain joins TRBV12-3 or TRBV12-4 to TRBJ1-4; 10 bases are a match to TRBD1. J was trimmed by 8 bases and V by 3 bases; bases with no gene match: 6. This CDR3 has 15 residues. As DNA, the CDR3 is TGTGCCAGCAGTTTGGCGACAGGGGGCTTGGAAAAACTGTTTTTT. It yields the protein CASSLATGGLEKLFF.

In its sample, this clonotype was seen many times. The chain links TRBV13 to TRBJ1-1; D gene uncertain. The CDR3 has 14 amino acids. The germline V gene encodes CDR1 PRHDT and CDR2 FYEKMQ (reference sequence). Trimming cost V 5 bases and J 4 bases, with 14 bases left between them. This chain's CDR3 is CASSDRLYGTEAFF. The CDR3 nucleotides read TGTGCCAGCAGCGACCGATTATATGGCACTGAAGCTTTCTTT.